Listed below are T cell receptor beta chains from one sample, sequenced in a study of siplizumab effects on memory and regulatory T cells. Clones were read by immunoSEQ multiplex PCR, and TCRdb kept only the in-frame ones, dropping some. The sample includes tens of thousands of clones, approximately 86% of them seen just once. Sequenced material: Tregs sorted from blood. These receptors all stem from a human donor in good health. Each CDR3 is given with its conserved first and last residue. Fields, in order: clone size, V gene, J gene, D gene, CDR3 length, CDR3 protein, CDR3 DNA. The D gene is left open where the match is weak. Size is stated for part of the rows, as once, few or many counts, or as a class when the clone is expanded.

>NA|TRBV28|TRBJ1-1|NA|13
CASSPPFNTEAFF
TGTGCCAGCAGTCCTCCCTTTAACACTGAAGCTTTCTTT
>NA|TRBV7-2|TRBJ2-1|TRBD2|15
CASSRTSGAYNEQFF
TGTGCCAGCAGCCGGACTAGCGGGGCTTACAATGAGCAGTTCTTC
>NA|TRBV18|TRBJ1-6|NA|15
CASSLMDSFNSPLHF
TGTGCCAGCTCACTGATGGACAGTTTTAATTCACCCCTCCACTTT
>once|TRBV6-5|TRBJ1-4|NA|14
CASRRPATNEKLFF
TGTGCCAGCAGGCGACCGGCAACTAATGAAAAACTGTTTTTT
>NA|TRBV5-1|TRBJ2-2|TRBD2|17
CASRYLAGGPNTGELFF
TGCGCCAGCAGATACCTAGCGGGGGGTCCGAACACCGGGGAGCTGTTTTTT
>NA|TRBV7-9|TRBJ2-3|TRBD2|16
CASSFGTSGSTDTQYF
TGTGCCAGCAGCTTTGGGACTAGCGGATCCACAGATACGCAGTATTTT
>NA|TRBV29-1|TRBJ1-2|NA|11
CSVAGGYGYTF
TGCAGCGTTGCGGGTGGTTATGGCTACACCTTC
>NA|TRBV4-3|TRBJ2-1|TRBD2|16
CASSQGGLAGGAEQFF
TGCGCCAGCAGCCAAGGGGGACTAGCGGGGGGCGCTGAGCAGTTCTTC
>NA|TRBV2|TRBJ1-3|NA|15
CASRSQFSGADTIYF
TGTGCCAGCAGGTCTCAATTCTCGGGGGCCGACACCATATATTTT
>NA|TRBV30|TRBJ2-7|NA|13
CAWKHRTVYEQYF
TGTGCCTGGAAACACAGGACAGTCTACGAGCAGTACTTC
>NA|TRBV28|TRBJ1-1|NA|14
CASIPRGDFRKAFF
TGTGCCAGCATTCCTAGAGGGGACTTCCGAAAAGCTTTCTTT
>NA|TRBV5-1|TRBJ2-7|NA|14
CASSLVAGRYEQYF
TGCGCCAGCAGCTTGGTCGCGGGACGGTACGAGCAGTACTTC
>NA|TRBV9|TRBJ2-2|TRBD2|14
CASSGRGDTGELFF
TGTGCCAGCAGCGGGCGGGGGGACACCGGGGAGCTGTTTTTT
>NA|TRBV5-4|TRBJ1-1|NA|14
CASSFREGNTEAFF
TGTGCCAGCAGCTTTCGGGAGGGTAACACTGAAGCTTTCTTT
>NA|TRBV21-1|TRBJ1-5|NA|16
CASRTGTHYSNQPQHF
TGTGCCAGCAGAACCGGGACACATTATAGCAATCAGCCCCAGCATTTT
>NA|TRBV7-2|TRBJ1-1|NA|13
CASSFQGNTEAFF
TGTGCCAGCAGCTTTCAGGGGAACACTGAAGCTTTCTTT
>NA|TRBV7-9|TRBJ2-2|NA|13
CASSLRGSGELFF
TGTGCCAGCAGCTTACGGGGAAGCGGGGAGCTGTTTTTT
>NA|TRBV28|TRBJ2-3|TRBD2|16
CASSFVNSGVTDTQYF
TGTGCCAGCAGTTTTGTGAATAGCGGGGTCACAGATACGCAGTATTTT
>NA|TRBV7-3|TRBJ2-5|TRBD2|17
CASSLGSSGGPQETQYF
TGTGCCAGCAGCTTAGGGTCTAGCGGGGGGCCCCAAGAGACCCAGTACTTC
>NA|TRBV10-3|TRBJ1-2|NA|14
CAISDQGRDYGYTF
TGTGCCATCAGTGATCAAGGGAGGGACTATGGCTACACCTTC
>NA|TRBV5-1|TRBJ2-1|NA|15
CASNSSPGFYNEQFF
TGCGCCAGCAATTCATCGCCCGGGTTCTACAATGAGCAGTTCTTC
>NA|TRBV19|TRBJ2-1|TRBD1|15
CASSITGTGYNEQFF
TGTGCCAGTAGTATAACTGGGACAGGATACAATGAGCAGTTCTTC
>NA|TRBV19|TRBJ2-1|TRBD2|16
CASSIGGTSGGVEQFF
TGTGCCAGTAGTATTGGAGGGACTAGCGGGGGGGTTGAGCAGTTCTTC
>few|TRBV5-1|TRBJ2-5|TRBD2|16
CASSPTSGGAFETQYF
TGCGCCAGCAGCCCTACTAGCGGGGGGGCCTTTGAGACCCAGTACTTC
>NA|TRBV27|TRBJ2-1|NA|16
CASSLQGAGRRGEQFF
TGTGCCAGCAGTTTACAAGGGGCAGGGCGACGGGGTGAGCAGTTCTTC
>NA|TRBV6-5|TRBJ2-7|NA|13
CASTQRTSSEQYF
TGTGCCAGCACCCAGAGGACGAGTAGCGAGCAGTACTTC
>NA|TRBV12-5|TRBJ2-2|TRBD2|15
CASGLVLAGAGELFF
TGTGCTAGTGGTTTGGTACTAGCGGGGGCCGGGGAGCTGTTTTTT
>NA|TRBV4-3|TRBJ1-5|NA|14
CASSQEVGVQPQHF
TGCGCCAGCAGCCAAGAAGTCGGGGTCCAGCCCCAGCATTTT
>once|TRBV4-1|TRBJ1-2|TRBD1|15
CASSPPTGAYYGYTF
TGCGCCAGCAGCCCCCCGACAGGGGCCTACTATGGCTACACCTTC
>NA|TRBV7-9|TRBJ2-3|NA|15
CASSSEGQPRDTQYF
TGTGCCAGCAGCTCAGAAGGGCAGCCCAGGGATACGCAGTATTTT
>NA|TRBV4-3|TRBJ1-2|NA|16
CASSQGTAWEYYGYTF
TGCGCCAGCAGCCAAGGGACAGCCTGGGAATACTATGGCTACACCTTC
>NA|TRBV12-5|TRBJ2-3|NA|16
CASGLSVAGSQGTQYF
TGTGCTAGTGGTTTGTCCGTCGCCGGATCCCAAGGTACGCAGTATTTT